Given below is one TCR beta chain in context. This sample is drawn from a study of T cell responses to AZD1222 COVID-19 vaccine. The assay was immunoSEQ multiplex PCR, and TCRdb's table has in-frame clones only and misses some. This sample carries fewer than 200,000 clones, about nine tenths of them seen once, and the ten largest clones take roughly 4%. CDR3 length: 13 residues. Germline assignment: CDR1 GTSNPN and CDR2 SVGIG (reference sequence). Trimming removed 2 bases at V and 2 bases at J, with 6 bases between. Here the sequenced sample was peripheral blood, taken 28 days after the second dose of the MenACWY control vaccine. This sequence was found in an adult who received the MenACWY meningococcal vaccine as a control. The chain links TRBV30 to TRBJ1-4; D is ambiguous. CDR3 DNA sequence: TGTGCCTGGAGTAGGCAGACTAATGAAAAACTGTTTTTT. Its protein product is CAWSRQTNEKLFF. The whole variable domain, filled in from reference TRBV30 and TRBJ1-4, reads SQTIHQWPATLVQPVGSPLSLECTVEGTSNPNLYWYRQAAGRGLQLLFYSVGIGQISSEVPQNLSASRPQDRQFILSSKKLLLSDSGFYLCAWSRQTNEKLFFGSGTQLSVL.